The T cell receptor beta chain described here comes from a study of Graves' ophthalmopathy and Graves' hyperthyroidism. Overall study context: No ophthalmopathy within 18 months of follow-up signified stable hyperthyroidism. Study-wide results and limits: Blood shared most expanded thyroid clonotypes above 0.001 frequency. Sensitivity of about 67% and specificity of under 85% were achieved by the model that predicted ophthalmopathy progression.

V lost 6 bases and J lost 4, with 9 bases in between. Germline lookup yields CDR1 SNHLY and CDR2 FYNNEI. The CDR3 consists of 13 residues. RNA transcripts served as template for amplifying TCR beta CDR3 sequences. Investigators did first-round RT-PCR with HTBI primers, then second-round multiplex PCR. Each CDR3 protein gets one entry after TCRdb re-called the multiplex PCR reads with MiXCR. The repertoire holds around 520,000 distinct CDR3 sequences, with 35% to 40% as singletons. For this clonotype: The antigen is unknown.

Sequenced material: peripheral blood or thyroid tissue (not recorded which). The source of this sequence is an adult man with Graves' hyperthyroidism. V and J are TRBV2 and TRBJ2-2; D call uncertain. For the CDR3, the DNA is TGTGCCAGCAGGAGCCCGTTCACCGGGGAGCTGTTTTTT. Protein sequence: CASRSPFTGELFF.